These 9 T cell receptor beta chains originate from one sample sequenced in a study of T cell responses to AZD1222 COVID-19 vaccine. Method: immunoSEQ multiplex PCR; TCRdb's copy keeps in-frame clones and lacks some. The table shows about 170,000 clones, with approximately 92% occurring only once. Sample: peripheral blood, taken on day 0 of AZD1222 vaccination. The receptors were gathered from an adult in good health.

This clone was seen a single time. The rearrangement links TRBV5-6 to TRBJ2-3, with TRBD2 identical over 9 bases. The CDR3 contains 16 residues. J lost 2 bases, V lost 1 base, and 5 bases had no gene match. CDR1 and CDR2 from the germline V gene are SGHDT and YYEEEE. Here the CDR3 reads CASSLPLAGYTDTQYF. CDR3 coding DNA: TGTGCCAGCAGCTTGCCACTAGCGGGTTACACAGATACGCAGTATTTT. The full variable domain, its missing parts supplied by reference TRBV5-6 and TRBJ2-3, is DAGVTQSPTHLIKTRGQQVTLRCSPKSGHDTVSWYQQALGQGPQFIFQYYEEEERQRGNFPDRFSGHQFPNYSSELNVNALLLGDSALYLCASSLPLAGYTDTQYFGPGTRLTVL.

The chain has TRBV29-1 and TRBJ1-2; D may be TRBD1 (6 bases). The CDR3 has 11 amino acids. Trimming shortened V by 7 bases and J by 3 bases, and 9 bases separated the two germline ends. Germline V gene data show CDR1 as SQVTM and CDR2 as ANQGSEA. DNA of the CDR3: TGCAGCGCTGGACAGTACTATGGCTACACCTTC. It encodes CSAGQYYGYTF.

The rearrangement links TRBV28 to TRBJ2-3; D may be TRBD1 (6 bases). CDR1 is MDHEN and CDR2 is SYDVKM in the germline V gene. The CDR3 spans 15 residues. Trimming pared 3 bases from V and 2 bases from J, leaving 12 bases between. The CDR3 loop reads CASSFRGRDTDTQYF. As DNA, the CDR3 is TGTGCCAGCAGTTTCAGGGGTCGAGACACAGATACGCAGTATTTT.

This chain links TRBV4-1 with TRBJ1-2; 8 nucleotides match TRBD1. This CDR3 is built from 14 residues. Germline assignment: CDR1 MGHRA and CDR2 YSYEKL. V was pared by 2 bases and J by 8 bases, with 7 bases of the junction left unmatched. The CDR3 bases are TGCGCCAGCAGCCAAAGCCGACAGGGGACGGGCTACACCTTC. Amino acid sequence: CASSQSRQGTGYTF.

This chain joins TRBV10-3 and TRBJ2-7; D uncertain. CDR1 ENHRY and CDR2 SYGVKD come from the germline V gene. Trimming removed 9 bases at V and 0 bases at J, with 9 bases between. There are 12 residues in the CDR3. Here the CDR3 DNA reads TGTGCCATAGGCAAGAGCTCCTACGAGCAGTACGTC. This encodes CAIGKSSYEQYV.

Turning to this clone: At the DNA level, this CDR3 is encoded by other sequences in the same sample as well. V is TRBV18 and J is TRBJ2-5, with D perhaps being TRBD1 or TRBD2 (5 bases each). The CDR3 is 12 residues long. Trimming shortened V by 6 bases and J by 1 base, and 6 bases separated the two germline ends. CDR1 and CDR2 (germline): KGHSH, LQKENI. The CDR3 is CASSGGQETQYF. CDR3 in DNA: TGTGCCAGCTCTGGGGGCCAAGAGACCCAGTACTTC.

This clone appeared once. The chain joins TRBV16 to TRBJ2-3; 7 bases are a match to TRBD2. V gave up 4 bases and J gave up 9 bases; unmatched junction bases: 10. This CDR3 has 14 residues. The germline CDR1 and CDR2 sequences are KGHSY and FQNENV. This CDR3 is CASSPGPSRGTQYF. CDR3 nucleotides: TGTGCCAGCAGCCCAGGCCCCTCGCGGGGGACGCAGTATTTT.

This clone showed up just once. The rearrangement links TRBV11-2 to TRBJ2-7; D is ambiguous. Deletions cut 1 base from V and 2 bases from J, with 9 bases between. Germline V lookup: CDR1 SGHAT, CDR2 FQNNGV. The CDR3 length is 14 residues. The CDR3 bases are TGTGCCAGCAGCTTAGTTTCGACCACCTACGAGCAGTACTTC. Encoded protein: CASSLVSTTYEQYF.

The rearrangement uses TRBV7-9 and TRBJ2-6; maybe TRBD1 (6 bases). Germline V gives CDR1 SEHNR, CDR2 FQNEAQ (reference sequence). This CDR3 region has 17 residues. Trimming left V 5 bases short and J 0 bases short, with 14 bases between. This CDR3 reads CASSQTGIFSGANVLTF. CDR3 bases: TGTGCCAGCAGCCAGACAGGAATATTCTCTGGGGCCAACGTCCTGACTTTC.